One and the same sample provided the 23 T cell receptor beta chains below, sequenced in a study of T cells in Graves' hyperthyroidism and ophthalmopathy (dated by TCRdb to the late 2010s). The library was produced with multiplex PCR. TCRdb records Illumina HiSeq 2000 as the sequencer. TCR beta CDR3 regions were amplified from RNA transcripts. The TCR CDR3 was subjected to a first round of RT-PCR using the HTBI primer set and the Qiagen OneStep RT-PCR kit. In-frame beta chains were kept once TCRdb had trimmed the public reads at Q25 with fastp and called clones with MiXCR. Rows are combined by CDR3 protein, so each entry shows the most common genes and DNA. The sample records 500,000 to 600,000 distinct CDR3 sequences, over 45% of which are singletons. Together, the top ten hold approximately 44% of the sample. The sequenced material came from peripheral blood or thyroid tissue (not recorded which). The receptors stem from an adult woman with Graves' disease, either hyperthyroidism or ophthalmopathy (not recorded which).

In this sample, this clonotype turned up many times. The CDR3 bases are TGTGCCAGTAGAGGACAGGGTGGTTACACTGAAGCTTTCTTT. Its protein is CASRGQGGYTEAFF. The rearrangement joins TRBV27 to TRBJ1-1; 8 bases map to TRBD1. The CDR3 length is 14 residues. V was clipped by 9 bases and J by 3 bases; unmatched bases: 9. Looked up from germline, CDR1 is MNHEY and CDR2 is SMNVEV (reference sequence).

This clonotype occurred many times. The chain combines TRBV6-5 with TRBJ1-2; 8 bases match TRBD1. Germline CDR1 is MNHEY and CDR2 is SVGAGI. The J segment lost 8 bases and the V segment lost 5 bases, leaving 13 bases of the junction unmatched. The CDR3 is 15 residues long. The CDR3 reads CASSHRDRLNGGYTF. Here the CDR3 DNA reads TGTGCCAGCAGTCATCGGGACAGGCTAAACGGCGGCTACACCTTC.

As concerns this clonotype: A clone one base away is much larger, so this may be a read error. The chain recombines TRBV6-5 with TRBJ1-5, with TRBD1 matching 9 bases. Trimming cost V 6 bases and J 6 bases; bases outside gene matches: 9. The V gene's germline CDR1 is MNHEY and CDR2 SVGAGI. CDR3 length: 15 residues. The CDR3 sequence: CASRRQGGSSQPQHF. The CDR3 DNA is TGTGCCAGCAGAAGACAGGGGGGATCAAGTCAGCCCCAGCATTTT.

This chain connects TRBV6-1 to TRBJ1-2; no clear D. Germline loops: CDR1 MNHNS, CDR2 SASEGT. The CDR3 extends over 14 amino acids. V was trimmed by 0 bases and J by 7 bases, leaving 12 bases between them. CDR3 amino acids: CASSEAQTMGGYTF. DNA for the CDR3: TGTGCCAGCAGTGAAGCGCAGACCATGGGTGGCTACACCTTC.

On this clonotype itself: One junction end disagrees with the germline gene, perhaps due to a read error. The chain's CDR3 is CARSGTGPSNTEAFF. The CDR3 DNA reads TGTGCCAGGAGTGGGACTGGGCCCTCGAACACTGAAGCTTTCTTT. The chain combines TRBV2 with TRBJ1-1; D is possibly TRBD1 (5 bases). This CDR3 has 15 amino acids. Looked up from germline, CDR1 is SNHLY and CDR2 is FYNNEI.

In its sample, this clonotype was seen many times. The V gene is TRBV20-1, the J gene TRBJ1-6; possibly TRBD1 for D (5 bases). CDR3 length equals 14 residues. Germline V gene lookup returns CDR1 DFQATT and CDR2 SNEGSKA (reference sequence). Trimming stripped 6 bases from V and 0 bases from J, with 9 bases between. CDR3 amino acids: CSAGDSSYNSPLHF. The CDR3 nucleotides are TGCAGTGCGGGGGATAGCTCCTATAATTCACCCCTCCACTTT.

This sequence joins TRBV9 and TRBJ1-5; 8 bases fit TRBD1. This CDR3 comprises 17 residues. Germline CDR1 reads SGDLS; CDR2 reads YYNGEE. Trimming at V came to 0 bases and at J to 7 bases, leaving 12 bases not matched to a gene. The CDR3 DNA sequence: TGTGCCAGCAGCGTAGGAGGGGAGACAGGGGTCAAGCAGCCCCAGCATTTT. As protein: CASSVGGETGVKQPQHF.

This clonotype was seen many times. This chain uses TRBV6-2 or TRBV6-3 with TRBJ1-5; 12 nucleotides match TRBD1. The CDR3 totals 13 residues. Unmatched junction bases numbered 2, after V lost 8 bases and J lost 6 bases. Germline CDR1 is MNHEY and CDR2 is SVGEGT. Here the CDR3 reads CASGTGGFQPQHF. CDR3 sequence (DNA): TGTGCCAGCGGGACAGGGGGCTTTCAGCCCCAGCATTTT.

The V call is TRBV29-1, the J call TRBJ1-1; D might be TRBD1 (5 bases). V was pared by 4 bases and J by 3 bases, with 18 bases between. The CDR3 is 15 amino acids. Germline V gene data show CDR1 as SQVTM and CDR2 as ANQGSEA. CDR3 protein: CSVAGAGRADTEAFF. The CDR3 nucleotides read TGCAGCGTTGCGGGTGCCGGCAGGGCAGACACTGAAGCTTTCTTT.

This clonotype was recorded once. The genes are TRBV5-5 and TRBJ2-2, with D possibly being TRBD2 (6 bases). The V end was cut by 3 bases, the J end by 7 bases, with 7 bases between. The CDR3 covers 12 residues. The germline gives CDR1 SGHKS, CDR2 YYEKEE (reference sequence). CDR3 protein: CASSSTSGELFF. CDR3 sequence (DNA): TGTGCCAGCAGCTCGACTAGCGGGGAGCTGTTTTTT.

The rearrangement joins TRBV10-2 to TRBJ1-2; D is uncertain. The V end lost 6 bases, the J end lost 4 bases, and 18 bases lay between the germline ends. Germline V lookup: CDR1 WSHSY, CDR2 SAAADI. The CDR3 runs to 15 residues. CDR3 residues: CASSLVAGTGYGYTF. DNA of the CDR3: TGCGCCAGCAGCTTGGTGGCGGGTACCGGCTATGGCTACACCTTC.

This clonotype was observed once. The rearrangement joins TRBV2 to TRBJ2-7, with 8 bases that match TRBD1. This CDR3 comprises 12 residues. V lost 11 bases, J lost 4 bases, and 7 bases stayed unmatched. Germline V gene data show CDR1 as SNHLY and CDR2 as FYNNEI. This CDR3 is CALRGQGYEQYF. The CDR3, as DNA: TGTGCCTTACGAGGACAGGGATACGAGCAGTACTTC. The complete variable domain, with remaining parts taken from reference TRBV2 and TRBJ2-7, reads EPEVTQTPSHQVTQMGQEVILRCVPISNHLYFYWYRQILGQKVEFLVSFYNNEISEKSEIFDDQFSVERPDGSNFTLKIRSTKLEDSAMYFCALRGQGYEQYFGPGTRLTVT.

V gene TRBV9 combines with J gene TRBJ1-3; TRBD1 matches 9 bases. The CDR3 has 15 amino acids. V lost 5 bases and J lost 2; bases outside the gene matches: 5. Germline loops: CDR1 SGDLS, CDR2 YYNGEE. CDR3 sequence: CASSDRGSAGNTIYF. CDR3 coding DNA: TGTGCCAGCAGTGACAGGGGGTCAGCTGGAAACACCATATATTTT.

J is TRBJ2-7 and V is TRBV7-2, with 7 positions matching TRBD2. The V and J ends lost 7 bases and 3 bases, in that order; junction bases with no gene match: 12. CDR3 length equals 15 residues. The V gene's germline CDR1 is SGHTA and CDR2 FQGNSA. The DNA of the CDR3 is TGTGCCAGCACCCCAGACCCTAGCGGAAGCTACGAGCAGTACTTC. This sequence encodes CASTPDPSGSYEQYF.

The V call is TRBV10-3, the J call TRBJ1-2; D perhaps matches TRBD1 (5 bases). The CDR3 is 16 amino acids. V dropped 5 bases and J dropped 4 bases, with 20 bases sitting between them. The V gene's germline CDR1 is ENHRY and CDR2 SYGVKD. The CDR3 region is CAISYSPRGLTYGYTF. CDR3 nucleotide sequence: TGTGCCATCAGTTATAGTCCGAGGGGCCTAACCTATGGCTACACCTTC.

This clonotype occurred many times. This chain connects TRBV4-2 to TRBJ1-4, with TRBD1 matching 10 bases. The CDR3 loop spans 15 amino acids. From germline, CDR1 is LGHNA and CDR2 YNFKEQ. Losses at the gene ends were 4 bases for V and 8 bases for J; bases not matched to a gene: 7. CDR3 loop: CASSPTGTGDEKLFF. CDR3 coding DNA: TGTGCCAGCAGCCCCACCGGGACAGGGGACGAAAAACTGTTTTTT.

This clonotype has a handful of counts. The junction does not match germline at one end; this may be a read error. CDR3 nucleotide sequence: TGTGCCAGCAGCTCGACTAGCGGGAGGACAGATACGCAGTATTTT. Encoded protein: CASSSTSGRTDTQYF. The rearrangement joins TRBV5-1 to TRBJ2-3; the match to TRBD2 covers 13 bases. Per the germline V gene, CDR1 is SGHRS and CDR2 is YFSETQ. The CDR3 length is 15 residues.

The DNA for the CDR3 is TGTGCCAGCACTCCGACAGGGGGCTTTGGCTACACCTTC. Translated: CASTPTGGFGYTF. V is TRBV12-3 or TRBV12-4 and J is TRBJ1-2; 10 positions match TRBD1. The V segment lost 7 bases and the J segment 7 bases; nucleotides outside the gene matches: 6. There are 13 residues in the CDR3.

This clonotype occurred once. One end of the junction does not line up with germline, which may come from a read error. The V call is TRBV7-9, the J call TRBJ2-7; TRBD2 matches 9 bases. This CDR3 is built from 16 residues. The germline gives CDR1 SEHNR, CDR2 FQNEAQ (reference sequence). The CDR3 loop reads CASSLAGWTAGDEQYF. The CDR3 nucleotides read TGCGCCAGCAGCCTAGCGGGATGGACGGCTGGGGACGAGCAGTACTTC.

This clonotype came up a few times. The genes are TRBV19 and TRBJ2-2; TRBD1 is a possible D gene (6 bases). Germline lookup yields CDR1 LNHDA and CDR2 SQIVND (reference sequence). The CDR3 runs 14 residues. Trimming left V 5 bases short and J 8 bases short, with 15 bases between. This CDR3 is CASSEQGGTGELFF. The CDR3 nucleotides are TGTGCCAGTAGTGAACAGGGCGGCACTGGGGAGCTGTTTTTT.

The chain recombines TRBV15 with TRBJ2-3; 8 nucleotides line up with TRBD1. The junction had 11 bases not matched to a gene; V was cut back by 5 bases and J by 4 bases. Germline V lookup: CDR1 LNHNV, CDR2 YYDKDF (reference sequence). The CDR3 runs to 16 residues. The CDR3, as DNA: TGTGCCACCAGCCAACGACAGGGGCTGGACGCAGATACGCAGTATTTT. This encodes CATSQRQGLDADTQYF.

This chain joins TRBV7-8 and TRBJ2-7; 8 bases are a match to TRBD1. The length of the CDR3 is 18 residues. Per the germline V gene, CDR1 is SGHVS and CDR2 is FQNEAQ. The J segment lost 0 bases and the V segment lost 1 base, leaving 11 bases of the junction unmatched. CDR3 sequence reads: CASSLGPLGQAVSYEQYF. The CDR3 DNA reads TGTGCCAGCAGCTTAGGTCCATTGGGACAGGCCGTCTCCTACGAGCAGTACTTC.

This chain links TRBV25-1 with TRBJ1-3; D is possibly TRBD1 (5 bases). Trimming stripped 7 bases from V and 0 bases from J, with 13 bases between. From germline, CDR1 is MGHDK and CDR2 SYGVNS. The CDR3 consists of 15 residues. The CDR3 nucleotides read TGTGCCAGCACTCCCCAGGGAGACTCTGGAAACACCATATATTTT. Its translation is CASTPQGDSGNTIYF. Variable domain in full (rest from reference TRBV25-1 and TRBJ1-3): EADIYQTPRYLVIGTGKKITLECSQTMGHDKMYWYQQDPGMELHLIHYSYGVNSTEKGDLSSESTVSRIRTEHFPLTLESARPSHTSQYLCASTPQGDSGNTIYFGEGSWLTVV.